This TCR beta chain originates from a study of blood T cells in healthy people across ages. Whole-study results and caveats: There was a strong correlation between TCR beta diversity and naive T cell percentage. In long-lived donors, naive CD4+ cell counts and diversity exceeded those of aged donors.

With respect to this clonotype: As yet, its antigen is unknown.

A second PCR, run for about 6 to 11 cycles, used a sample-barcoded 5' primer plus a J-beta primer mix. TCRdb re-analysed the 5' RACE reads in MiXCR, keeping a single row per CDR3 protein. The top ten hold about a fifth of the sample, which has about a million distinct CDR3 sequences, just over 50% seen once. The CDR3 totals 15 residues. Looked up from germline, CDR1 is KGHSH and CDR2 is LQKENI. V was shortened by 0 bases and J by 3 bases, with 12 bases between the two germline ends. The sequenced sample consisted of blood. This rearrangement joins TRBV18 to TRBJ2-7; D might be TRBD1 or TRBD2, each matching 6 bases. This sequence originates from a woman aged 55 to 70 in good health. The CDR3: CASSPPGGQLYEQYF. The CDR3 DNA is TGTGCCAGCTCACCACCGGGAGGACAGCTCTACGAGCAGTACTTC.